This TCR beta chain was sequenced in a study of blood T cell repertoires in COVID-19 (dated by TCRdb to between 2020 and 2021). About the investigation overall: The collaborator samples originated in the United States, Italy and Spain and spanned the acute and convalescent phases of COVID-19. Nearly every sample came with metadata listing a de-identified subject ID, COVID-19 status, age in years and sex. The repertoires were made available in a free public database intended to serve as a resource for research on the immune response to SARS-CoV-2. The material from the prospective study consisted of cDNA or gDNA derived from T cells, B-cell-depleted T cells, or PBMCs. Where available, HLA class I and class II types were obtained from metadata supplied by the sample provider rather than from assay-based typing. Samples were obtained from the ongoing ImmuneRACE study (first 160 participants) and from some 1,300 subjects provided by 6 global collaborators. The dataset comprised deeply sampled blood TCRbeta repertoires from subjects exposed to, actively infected with, or recovered from COVID-19. The study at large found these results: The quantity of clinical and demographic metadata differed by source and by participant and was supplied without curation.

In Seattle, one collaborating source enrolled patients while the infection was active and tracked those patients longitudinally over the course of disease. Collaborating institutions collected whole blood in K2EDTA tubes following their own protocols. For TCRbeta analysis, collaborator samples were shipped as frozen whole blood, as isolated PBMCs, or as DNA extracted from either sample type. As to this clone: Which antigen it targets is not known. It has no much larger one-base neighbor in the sample; base qualities were not kept.

The immunoSEQ Assay, a bias-controlled multiplex PCR, was used to amplify TCRbeta CDR3 regions from genomic DNA. The source study handled its data this way. Nucleated cell counts per sample were estimated from amplification of reference gene primers within the assay. Sequence reads were collapsed and filtered to measure the absolute abundance of every unique TCRbeta CDR3 rearrangement. For each sample, productive Simpson clonality was calculated by taking the square root of Simpson's diversity index across productive rearrangements. This immuneACCESS table, as held by TCRdb, lists in-frame sequences with V and J called but not all clones. Of the missing ones, under half trace to an unresolved V gene in checked studies; the others have no known cause. The DNA gave D and trimming, while V, J and clone size come from that table. This sample holds about 210,000 clones; over 75% were observed only once. The top ten constitute about 2.5% of the sample.

Sequencing was done on a sample of peripheral blood. This TCR was recovered from a woman aged 70-85 years with COVID-19, enrolled during active disease.

At the DNA level, the sequence is TGTGCCAGCAGTGACAGGGACAACGAGCAGTACTTC. It specifies CASSDRDNEQYF. The chain was built from TRBV6-6 and TRBJ2-7; 7 central nucleotides agree with TRBD1. Counted from cysteine to phenylalanine, this CDR3 has 12 amino acids. Kept here is only the CDR3 DNA, which spans 36 bases and is read in frame from base 1. According to the germline V gene (reference sequence), CDR1 reads MNHNY and CDR2 reads SVGAGI. V is trimmed back by 5 bases and J by 5 bases, and the junction contains 3 bases that no gene match accounts for.